A selection of T cell receptor beta chains follows, all from one sample in a study of chemoradiotherapy in HPV16-positive cancers. Sequenced by immunoSEQ multiplex PCR; TCRdb stores in-frame clones only, minus some. There are 9,500 to 15,000 clones in the sample; 70% to 90% occur only once, and about 2.7% lies in the top ten. The sequencing used blood, collected from a patient who underwent chemoradiotherapy. All receptors come from a human donor with HPV-associated anogenital cancer. Both conserved end residues are trimmed from each CDR3. Fields, in order: V gene, J gene, CDR3 protein.

v_gene: TRBV11-2; j_gene: TRBJ2-5; CDR3aa: ASSFTSGDQETQY
v_gene: TRBV6-4; j_gene: TRBJ1-5; CDR3aa: ASRVPGLN
v_gene: TRBV15; j_gene: TRBJ1-5; CDR3aa: ATSRDERGGNQPQH
v_gene: TRBV4-1; j_gene: TRBJ2-7; CDR3aa: ASSQGYVNEQY
v_gene: TRBV19; j_gene: TRBJ2-7; CDR3aa: ASRTTSGGSYEQY
v_gene: TRBV6-1; j_gene: TRBJ1-1; CDR3aa: ASSPIGTGRSF
v_gene: TRBV7-9; j_gene: TRBJ2-7; CDR3aa: ASSPDTRDEQY
v_gene: TRBV7-8; j_gene: TRBJ1-4; CDR3aa: ASSFNRGRIEKLF
v_gene: TRBV2; j_gene: TRBJ1-3; CDR3aa: ASSVGSGSGNTIY
v_gene: TRBV27; j_gene: TRBJ1-5; CDR3aa: ASRRAGVNQPQH
v_gene: TRBV29-1; j_gene: TRBJ1-2; CDR3aa: SVDSQGTAYGYT
v_gene: TRBV2; j_gene: TRBJ2-5; CDR3aa: ASPRDRGSRETQY
v_gene: TRBV4-1; j_gene: TRBJ1-4; CDR3aa: ASTSEGAGGFEKLF
v_gene: TRBV10-3; j_gene: TRBJ1-1; CDR3aa: AISEIREAEAF
v_gene: TRBV9; j_gene: TRBJ2-7; CDR3aa: ASSPRTGEGFYEQY
v_gene: TRBV7-6; j_gene: TRBJ1-1; CDR3aa: ASSLVSGQNTEAF
v_gene: TRBV5-4; j_gene: TRBJ2-5; CDR3aa: ASSSGTSRPETQY
v_gene: TRBV11-1; j_gene: TRBJ2-2; CDR3aa: ASSLRGTGELF
v_gene: TRBV13; j_gene: .; CDR3aa: ASSLFGYSYEQY
v_gene: TRBV7-9; j_gene: TRBJ1-5; CDR3aa: ASSLAGGRLGNQPQH